The subject of this entry is one T cell receptor beta chain. The CDR3 length is 14 residues. Germline CDR1 is GTSNPN and CDR2 is SVGIG (reference sequence). The germline V and J ends were trimmed by 3 bases and 6 bases, with 14 bases remaining between them. The data originate from a study of blood T cell repertoires in COVID-19. In terms of age and location, participants ranged from roughly 18 to 90 years and lived in about two dozen US areas. Using immunoSEQ multiplex PCR, the repertoire was profiled, and TCRdb retains in-frame clones only, with some absent. This table has 210,000 or so clones, about 76% appearing once.

The sequenced material came from PBMCs or T cells enriched from blood (not recorded which). The TCR originated in a woman aged 45-65 years with acute COVID-19. V is TRBV30 and J is TRBJ2-2, with D perhaps matching TRBD2 (6 bases). The CDR3 loop is CAWSLSAGSGELFF. The CDR3 DNA is TGTGCCTGGAGCTTGAGTGCGGGATCCGGGGAGCTGTTTTTT.